Below, one TCR beta chain is given with its context. What it binds is unknown. The PCR contained 60 Vbeta and 13 Jbeta primers. The data were produced by immunoSEQ multiplex PCR, yet TCRdb's version contains in-frame clones alone and is incomplete. The top ten clones hold about 3% of a sample with about 200,000 clones, about 82% of them seen once. This entry is derived from a study of cytomegalovirus exposure and HLA in healthy donors. General observations from the study: Segments of the TCR beta V type were, in most cases, productive about 87% or about 30% of the time in an earlier analysis. Associated with HLA alleles at 0.05 false discovery rate in a later analysis were 15,000 to 20,000 TCR beta sequences.

Material for sequencing was PBMCs. The receptor was isolated from a young man in good health and CMV-seronegative.

The CDR3 loop is CASYPLQGLTEAFF. DNA for the CDR3: TGTGCCAGCTATCCCCTACAGGGGCTGACTGAAGCTTTCTTT. J is TRBJ1-1 and V is TRBV2; the match to TRBD1 covers 7 bases. The V gene end was trimmed by 8 bases and the J gene end by 5 bases; junction bases not matched to a gene: 11. The CDR3 has 14 amino acids. Germline lookup yields CDR1 SNHLY and CDR2 FYNNEI. Complete variable domain (other parts from reference TRBV2 and TRBJ1-1): EPEVTQTPSHQVTQMGQEVILRCVPISNHLYFYWYRQILGQKVEFLVSFYNNEISEKSEIFDDQFSVERPDGSNFTLKIRSTKLEDSAMYFCASYPLQGLTEAFFGQGTRLTVV.